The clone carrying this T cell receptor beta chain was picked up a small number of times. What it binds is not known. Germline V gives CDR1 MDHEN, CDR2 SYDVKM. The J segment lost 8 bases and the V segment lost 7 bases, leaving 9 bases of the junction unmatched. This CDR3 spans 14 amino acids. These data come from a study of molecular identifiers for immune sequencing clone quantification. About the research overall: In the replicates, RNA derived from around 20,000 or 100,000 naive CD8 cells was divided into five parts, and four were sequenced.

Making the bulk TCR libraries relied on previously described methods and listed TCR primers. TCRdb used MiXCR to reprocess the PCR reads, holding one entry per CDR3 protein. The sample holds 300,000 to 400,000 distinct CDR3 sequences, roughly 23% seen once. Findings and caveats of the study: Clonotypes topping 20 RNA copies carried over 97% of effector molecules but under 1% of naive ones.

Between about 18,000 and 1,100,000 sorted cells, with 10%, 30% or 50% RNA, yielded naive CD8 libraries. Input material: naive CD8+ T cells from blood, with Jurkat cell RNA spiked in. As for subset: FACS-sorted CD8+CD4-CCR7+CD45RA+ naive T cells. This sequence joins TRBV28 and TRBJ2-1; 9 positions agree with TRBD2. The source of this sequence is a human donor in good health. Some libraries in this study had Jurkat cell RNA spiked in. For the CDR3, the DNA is TGTGCCAGCACTAATAGCGGGAGTGGAGATGAGCAGTTCTTC. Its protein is CASTNSGSGDEQFF.